The present TCR beta chain was sequenced within a study of CD8 T cells in ankylosing spondylitis. Study outcomes and limitations: Several of the motif variants were reported before in synovial fluid and blood from reactive arthritis. Reportedly, significant enrichment of disease-linked clones occurred in matched ankylosing spondylitis synovial fluid.

TCRdb reprocessed the 5' RACE reads with MiXCR, giving one entry per CDR3 protein. In the table there are a few hundred thousand distinct CDR3 sequences, roughly 10% of which are singletons. A word on this clonotype: Its matching antigen is unknown.

Per the germline V gene, CDR1 is LGHNT and CDR2 is FRNRAP. V lost 5 bases to trimming and J lost 5 bases; unmatched junction nucleotides: 2. The CDR3 is 13 amino acids. Sequencing input: blood, either unsorted or a sorted T cell fraction (not recorded which). This receptor was taken from a male donor with ankylosing spondylitis or in good health (not recorded which). The chain joins TRBV12-5 to TRBJ2-5, with TRBD1 matching 10 bases. The chain's CDR3 is CASGRDRGETQYF. The CDR3 DNA reads as TGTGCTAGTGGTCGGGACAGGGGTGAGACCCAGTACTTC.